The source of this T cell receptor (beta chain) is a study of blood T cell repertoires in COVID-19. In the study overall: Some COVID-19 samples were acute and others convalescent; all came from the United States, Italy and Spain. Sources were T cells, B-cell-depleted T cells, or PBMCs; the material itself was cDNA or gDNA.

Trimming at V came to 0 bases and at J to 4 bases, leaving 6 bases not matched to a gene. From germline, CDR1 is SGDLS and CDR2 YYNGEE. CDR3 size: 15 residues. Methods used by the authors: Quantification of nucleated cells was approximated via reference gene primer amplification. Measured with immunoSEQ multiplex PCR; TCRdb has only the in-frame clones, and not every one. V, J and clone size were drawn from that table, and D and trimming were deduced from the DNA. The sample includes about 130,000 clones, 75% to 90% seen only once; the top ten take about 3.3%. While infection was still active, Seattle patients were enrolled and then followed longitudinally. This clone was counted between two and nine times.

The sequence came from a woman of 80 years or more with COVID-19, enrolled during active disease. The sequencing sample was made of peripheral blood. The rearrangement joins TRBV9 to TRBJ2-5; TRBD2 agrees at 7 bases. DNA for the CDR3: TGTGCCAGCAGCGTAGGGGAACTAGCGTCAGAGACCCAGTACTTC. Its protein product is CASSVGELASETQYF.